One sample yielded the 2 T cell receptor beta chains listed below, sequenced in a study of CD8 T cell repertoires and HIV-1 epitope variants. Data came from immunoSEQ multiplex PCR; TCRdb stores just in-frame clones and leaves some out. This table has some 5,300 clones, 65% to 75% appearing once. Antigens of these TCRs are unknown. Sequencing was done on a sample of cultured CD8+ T cells derived from PBMCs. Every receptor here comes from a male donor with HIV.

This clone appeared a single time. The chain combines TRBV7-2 with TRBJ2-3; possible D gene TRBD2, 6 bases. Between the trimmed V and J ends, which lost 4 bases and 4 bases, there was a span of 15 bases. Germline values: CDR1 SGHTA, CDR2 FQGNSA. The CDR3 extends over 15 amino acids. The CDR3 protein is CASSSGLGGADTQYF. Here the CDR3 DNA reads TGTGCCAGCAGCTCGGGCCTCGGCGGGGCAGATACGCAGTATTTT.

The J gene is TRBJ1-2, the V gene TRBV5-1; D not certain. The V end lost 4 bases, the J end lost 3 bases, and 16 bases lay between the germline ends. The CDR3 loop spans 15 amino acids. Per the germline V gene, CDR1 is SGHRS and CDR2 is YFSETQ. DNA of the CDR3: TGCGCCAGCAGCCCAAACCATCCCGGGGACTATGGCTACACCTTC. It encodes CASSPNHPGDYGYTF.